This TCR beta chain was recovered during a study of cytomegalovirus exposure and HLA in healthy donors. With 60 Vbeta and 13 Jbeta primers, the PCR was carried out. Libraries were prepared by immunoSEQ multiplex PCR; TCRdb keeps only in-frame clonotypes and omits some of them. The sample records about 38,000 clones, about 66% being singletons. V shed 0 bases and J shed 1 base, with 15 bases lying between them. There are 17 residues in the CDR3. CDR1 is LNHNV, CDR2 YYDKDF, per germline (reference sequence). Donors were ostensibly healthy at sampling, although undocumented immune exposures were probable. The study, taken as a whole, reports: Per published reports, the classifier diagnosed cytomegalovirus status with high specificity and sensitivity. Three chains linked to CMV were shown in vitro to be specific for CMV antigens.

To note about this clone: The target antigen is unknown.

What was sequenced was PBMCs. The chain employs TRBV15 and TRBJ2-5; D might be TRBD2 (6 bases). The clonotype originates from a man over 45 in good health and CMV-seropositive. The CDR3 spells CATSRDVGGSRQETQYF. CDR3 bases: TGTGCCACCAGCAGAGATGTTGGGGGGTCCCGCCAAGAGACCCAGTACTTC.